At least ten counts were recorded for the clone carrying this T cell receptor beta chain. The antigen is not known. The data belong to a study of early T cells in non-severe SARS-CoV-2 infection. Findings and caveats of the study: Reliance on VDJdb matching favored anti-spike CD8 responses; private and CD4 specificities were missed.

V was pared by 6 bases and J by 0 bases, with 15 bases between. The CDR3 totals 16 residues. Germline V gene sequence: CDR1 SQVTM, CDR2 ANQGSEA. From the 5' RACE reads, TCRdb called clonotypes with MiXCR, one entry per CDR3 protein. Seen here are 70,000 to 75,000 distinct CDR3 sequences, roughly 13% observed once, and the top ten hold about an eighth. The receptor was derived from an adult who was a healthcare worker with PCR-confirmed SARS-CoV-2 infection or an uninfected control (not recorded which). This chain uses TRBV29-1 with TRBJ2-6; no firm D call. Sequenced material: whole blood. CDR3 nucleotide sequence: TGCAGCGTCATCGTAGGATTCAGCTCTGGGGCCAACGTCCTGACTTTC. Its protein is CSVIVGFSSGANVLTF.